This T cell receptor (beta chain) was sequenced for a study of long-term antiretroviral therapy in people with HIV. General study points: HIV repertoires showed narrower CDR3 length ranges than controls. Blood dating 2004 to 2017 may reflect older ART regimens.

The immunoSEQ assay was v3.0, run at survey level. A per-sample goal of roughly 40,000-55,000 T-cell genomes was targeted by sequencing. TCRdb's copy holds only in-frame clones and misses some; the assay was immunoSEQ multiplex PCR. The data show 30,000 to 40,000 clones, just under 80% seen once. As for this clone: Its specificity is not known.

United States facilities provided treatment to all participants with HIV. This clonotype was sampled from a woman aged 50 to 60 with HIV. Sample: unsorted PBMCs, taken 3.1 years after starting antiretroviral therapy.

The CDR3 DNA is TGTGCCAGCAGGGACAGGGGGCGTGGAAACACCATATATTTT. Protein sequence: CASRDRGRGNTIYF. The gene calls are TRBV6-1 and TRBJ1-3; TRBD1 agrees at 11 bases. Germline V gives CDR1 MNHNS, CDR2 SASEGT. V dropped 6 bases and J dropped 3; count of bases not matched to a gene: 1. This CDR3 region has 14 residues.